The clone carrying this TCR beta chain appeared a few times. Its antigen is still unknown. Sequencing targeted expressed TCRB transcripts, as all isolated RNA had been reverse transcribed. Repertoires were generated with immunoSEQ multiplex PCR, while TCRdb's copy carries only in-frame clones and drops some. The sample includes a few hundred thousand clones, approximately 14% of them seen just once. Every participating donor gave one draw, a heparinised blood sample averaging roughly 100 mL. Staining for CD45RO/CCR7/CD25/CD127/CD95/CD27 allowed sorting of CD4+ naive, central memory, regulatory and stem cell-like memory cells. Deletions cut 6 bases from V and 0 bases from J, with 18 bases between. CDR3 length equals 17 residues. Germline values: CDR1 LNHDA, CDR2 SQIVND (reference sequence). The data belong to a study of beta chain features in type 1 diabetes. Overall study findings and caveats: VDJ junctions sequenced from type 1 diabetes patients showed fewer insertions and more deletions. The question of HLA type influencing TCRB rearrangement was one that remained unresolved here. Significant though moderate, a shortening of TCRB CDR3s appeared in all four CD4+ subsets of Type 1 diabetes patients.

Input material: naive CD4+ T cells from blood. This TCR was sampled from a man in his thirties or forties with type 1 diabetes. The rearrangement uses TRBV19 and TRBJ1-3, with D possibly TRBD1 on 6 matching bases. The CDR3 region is CASRNGPGQSSGNTIYF. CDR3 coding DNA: TGTGCCAGTAGGAATGGACCGGGACAAAGCTCTGGAAACACCATATATTTT.